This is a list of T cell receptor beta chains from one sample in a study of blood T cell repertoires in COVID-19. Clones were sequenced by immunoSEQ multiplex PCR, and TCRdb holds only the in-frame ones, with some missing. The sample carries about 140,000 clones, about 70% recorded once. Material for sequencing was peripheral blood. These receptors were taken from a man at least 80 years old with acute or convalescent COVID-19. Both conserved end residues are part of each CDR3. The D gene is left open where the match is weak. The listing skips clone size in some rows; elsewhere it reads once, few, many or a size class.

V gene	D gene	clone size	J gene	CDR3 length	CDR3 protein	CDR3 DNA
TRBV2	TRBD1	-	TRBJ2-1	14	CASRPLTGDRGQFF	TGTGCCAGCAGGCCCCTCACAGGGGATCGAGGGCAGTTCTTC
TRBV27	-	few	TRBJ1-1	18	CASSLWGVGPHLDTEAFF	TGTGCCAGCAGTTTATGGGGGGTGGGCCCACATCTCGACACTGAAGCTTTCTTT
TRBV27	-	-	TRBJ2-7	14	CASRSQIDSYEQYF	TGTGCCAGCAGGTCCCAGATCGACTCCTACGAGCAGTACTTC
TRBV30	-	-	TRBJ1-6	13	CACQKDSRQGLHF	TGTGCCTGCCAAAAGGACAGCCGACAAGGCCTCCACTTT
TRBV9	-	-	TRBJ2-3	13	CASSVVAADTQYF	TGTGCCAGCAGCGTAGTAGCGGCAGATACGCAGTATTTT
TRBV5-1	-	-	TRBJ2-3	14	CASSPGHYTDTQYF	TGCGCCAGCAGCCCCGGACACTACACAGATACGCAGTATTTT
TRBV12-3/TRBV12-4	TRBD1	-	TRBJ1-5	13	CASAAGGDRVQHF	TGTGCCAGCGCAGCAGGGGGGGACAGGGTCCAGCATTTT
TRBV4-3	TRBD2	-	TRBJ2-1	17	CASSQASGGAGSNEQFF	TGCGCCAGCAGCCAAGCTAGCGGGGGGGCAGGTTCGAATGAGCAGTTCTTC
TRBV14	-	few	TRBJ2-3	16	CASSIRTGRVTDTQYF	TGTGCCAGCAGCATAAGAACAGGGAGAGTGACAGATACGCAGTATTTT
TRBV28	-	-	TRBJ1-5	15	CASSPPEGGNQPQHF	TGTGCCAGCAGTCCGCCAGAGGGGGGCAATCAGCCCCAGCATTTT
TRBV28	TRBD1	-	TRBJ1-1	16	CASRHGQGRGNTEAFF	TGTGCCAGCAGACATGGACAGGGGAGAGGAAACACTGAAGCTTTCTTT
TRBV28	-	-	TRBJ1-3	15	CASSSRQRFGNTIYF	TGTGCCAGCAGTTCCCGACAGAGGTTTGGAAACACCATATATTTT
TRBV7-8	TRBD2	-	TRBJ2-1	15	CASSLSSGRYNEQFF	TGTGCCAGCAGCTTAAGTAGCGGGAGATACAATGAGCAGTTCTTC
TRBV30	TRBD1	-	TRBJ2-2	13	CAWRTGYTGELFF	TGTGCCTGGAGGACAGGGTACACCGGGGAGCTGTTTTTT
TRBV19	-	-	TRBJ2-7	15	CASTPTGPGPYEQYF	TGTGCCAGTACCCCCACCGGCCCTGGGCCCTACGAGCAGTACTTC
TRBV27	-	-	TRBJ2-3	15	CASSLRRTNADTQYF	TGTGCCAGCAGTTTAAGACGGACTAACGCAGATACGCAGTATTTT
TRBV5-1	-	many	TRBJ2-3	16	CASSLYGTTSTDTQYF	TGCGCCAGCAGCTTGTACGGGACAACTAGCACAGATACGCAGTATTTT
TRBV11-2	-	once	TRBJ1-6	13	CASSLDSYSPLHF	TGTGCCAGCAGCTTAGATTCGTATTCACCCCTCCACTTT
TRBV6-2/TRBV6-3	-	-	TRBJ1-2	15	CASSYSIPTGYGYTF	TGTGCCAGCAGTTACTCGATTCCGACAGGCTATGGCTACACCTTC
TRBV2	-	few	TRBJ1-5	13	CASSAPGNQPQHF	TGTGCCAGCAGTGCACCGGGCAATCAGCCCCAGCATTTT
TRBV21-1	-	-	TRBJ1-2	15	CASSITSGGAGGYTF	TGTGCCAGCAGTATTACGTCAGGGGGCGCGGGAGGCTACACCTTC
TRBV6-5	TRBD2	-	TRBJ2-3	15	CASSPLAGGPDTQYF	TGTGCCAGCAGCCCACTAGCGGGGGGGCCAGATACGCAGTATTTT
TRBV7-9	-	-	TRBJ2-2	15	CASSYSDRNTGELFF	TGTGCCAGCAGCTATTCGGACAGGAACACCGGGGAGCTGTTTTTT
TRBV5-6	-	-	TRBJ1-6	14	CASSTGGHNSPLHF	TGTGCCAGCAGCACCGGAGGGCATAATTCACCCCTCCACTTT
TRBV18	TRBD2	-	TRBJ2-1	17	CASSLAPLAVSYNEQFF	TGTGCCAGCTCACTCGCGCCACTAGCGGTCTCCTACAATGAGCAGTTCTTC
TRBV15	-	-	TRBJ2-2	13	CATSNDGYGELFF	TGTGCCACCAGCAACGACGGGTACGGGGAGCTGTTTTTT
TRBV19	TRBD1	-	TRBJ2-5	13	CASSKQGRETQYF	TGTGCCAGTAGTAAACAGGGGCGAGAGACCCAGTACTTC
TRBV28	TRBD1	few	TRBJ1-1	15	CASSSTGAPLTEAFF	TGTGCCAGCAGTTCGACAGGGGCCCCTCTCACTGAAGCTTTCTTT
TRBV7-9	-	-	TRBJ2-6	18	CASSLGPGAGSGANVLTF	TGTGCCAGCAGCTTAGGCCCAGGGGCAGGGAGTGGGGCCAACGTCCTGACTTTC
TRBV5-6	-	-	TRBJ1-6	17	CASSLARLRGGLSPLHF	TGTGCCAGCAGCTTGGCTCGGTTGAGAGGCGGATTATCACCCCTCCACTTT
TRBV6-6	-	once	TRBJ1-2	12	CASGGTGYGYTF	TGTGCCAGCGGGGGGACGGGCTATGGCTACACCTTC
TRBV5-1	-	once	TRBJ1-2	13	CASSLLTGSGYTF	TGCGCCAGCAGCTTGTTAACGGGTAGTGGCTACACCTTC
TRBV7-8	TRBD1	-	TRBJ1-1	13	CASSLQGGTEAFF	TGTGCCAGCAGCCTACAGGGGGGCACTGAAGCTTTCTTT
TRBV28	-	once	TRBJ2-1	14	CASSFGHTARGQFF	TGTGCCAGCAGTTTTGGACACACGGCTAGGGGGCAGTTCTTC
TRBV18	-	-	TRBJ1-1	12	CASSPSDTEAFF	TGTGCCAGCTCACCGTCCGACACTGAAGCTTTCTTT
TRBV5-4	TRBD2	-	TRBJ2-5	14	CASSPRREGETQYF	TGTGCCAGCAGCCCCCGCCGGGAGGGAGAGACCCAGTACTTC
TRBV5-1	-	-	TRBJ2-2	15	CASSIGGGNTGELFF	TGCGCCAGCAGCATCGGGGGAGGTAACACCGGGGAGCTGTTTTTT
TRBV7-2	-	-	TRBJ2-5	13	CASSFMVGETQYF	TGTGCCAGCAGCTTTATGGTCGGAGAGACCCAGTACTTC
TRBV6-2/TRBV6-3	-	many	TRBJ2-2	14	CASSYSYGAGELFF	TGTGCCAGCAGTTATAGCTATGGAGCCGGGGAGCTGTTTTTT
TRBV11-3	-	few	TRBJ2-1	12	CASTPRGRKGFF	TGTGCCAGCACCCCTCGGGGGAGGAAAGGGTTCTTC
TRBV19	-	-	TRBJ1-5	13	CASKPQGNQPQHF	TGTGCCAGTAAGCCCCAGGGTAATCAGCCCCAGCATTTT
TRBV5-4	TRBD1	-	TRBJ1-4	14	CASSSGQGGEKLFF	TGTGCCAGCAGCTCAGGACAGGGAGGTGAAAAACTGTTTTTT
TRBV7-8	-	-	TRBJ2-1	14	CASSLLQGYNEQFF	TGTGCCAGCAGCCTATTGCAGGGCTACAATGAGCAGTTCTTC
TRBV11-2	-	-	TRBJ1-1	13	CASSLDTGGEAFF	TGTGCCAGCAGCTTAGATACTGGAGGGGAAGCTTTCTTT
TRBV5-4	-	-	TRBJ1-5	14	CASNVGGSNQPQHF	TGTGCCAGCAACGTCGGGGGGAGCAATCAGCCCCAGCATTTT
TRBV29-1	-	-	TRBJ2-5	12	CSADQAAETQYF	TGCAGCGCCGATCAGGCCGCGGAGACCCAGTACTTC
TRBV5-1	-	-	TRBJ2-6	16	CASSLEGNPGANVLTF	TGCGCCAGCAGCTTGGAGGGGAACCCTGGGGCCAACGTCCTGACTTTC
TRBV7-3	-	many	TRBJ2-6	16	CASSLTPVSAANVLTF	TGTGCCAGCAGCTTAACCCCAGTGTCTGCGGCCAACGTCCTGACTTTC
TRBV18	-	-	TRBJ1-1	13	CASSSRLDTEAFF	TGTGCCAGCTCATCGAGACTGGACACTGAAGCTTTCTTT
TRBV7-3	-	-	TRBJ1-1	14	CASSLTTGNTEAFF	TGTGCCAGCAGCTTAACAACAGGGAACACTGAAGCTTTCTTT